This T cell receptor (beta chain) was profiled in a study of blood T cell repertoires in COVID-19. About the study: T cells, B-cell-depleted T cells, or PBMCs provided the cDNA or gDNA that served as material.

From germline, CDR1 is LNHNV and CDR2 YYDKDF (reference sequence). The CDR3 covers 13 residues. V lost 5 bases and J lost 5, with 12 bases in between. Using immunoSEQ multiplex PCR, the repertoire was profiled, and TCRdb retains in-frame clones only, with some absent. The sample includes around 190,000 clones, approximately 84% of them seen just once. Sequencing was done on a sample of PBMCs or T cells enriched from blood (not recorded which). The receptor was isolated from a woman in her twenties or thirties who had recovered from COVID-19. The chain joins TRBV15 to TRBJ1-1; tentative D call: TRBD1 (6 bases). The CDR3: CATSLPRGTEAFF. The CDR3 DNA sequence: TGTGCCACCAGCCTGCCCAGGGGTACTGAAGCTTTCTTT.